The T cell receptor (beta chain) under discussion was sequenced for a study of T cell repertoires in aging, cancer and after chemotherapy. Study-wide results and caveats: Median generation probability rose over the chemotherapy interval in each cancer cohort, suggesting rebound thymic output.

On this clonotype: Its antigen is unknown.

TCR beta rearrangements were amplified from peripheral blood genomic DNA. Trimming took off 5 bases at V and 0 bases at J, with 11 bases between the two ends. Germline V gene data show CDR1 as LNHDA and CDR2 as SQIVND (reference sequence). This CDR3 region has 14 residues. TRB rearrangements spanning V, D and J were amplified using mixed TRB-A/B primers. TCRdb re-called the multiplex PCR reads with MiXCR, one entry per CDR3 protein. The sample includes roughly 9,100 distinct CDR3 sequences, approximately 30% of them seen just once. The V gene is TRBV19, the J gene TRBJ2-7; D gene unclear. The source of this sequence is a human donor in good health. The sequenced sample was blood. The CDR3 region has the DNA TGTGCCAGTAGTTCGGCGGCCAGCTCCTACGAGCAGTACTTC. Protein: CASSSAASSYEQYF.